These 22 T cell receptor beta chains share one sample of origin, sequenced in a study of T cells expressing NK-cell markers. TCRdb reprocessed the 5' RACE reads and stores each CDR3 protein as one record, lacking DNA. The specimen's table records a few hundred thousand distinct CDR3 sequences. The sequenced sample consisted of blood T cells: a sorted CD56 or NKG2C T cell subset, CD4+ or CD8+ T cells, or bulk PBMC T cells (not recorded which). These receptors all stem from a man aged 18 to 30 in good health.

The chain carries TRBV5-6 and TRBJ1-5. The CDR3 extends over 15 amino acids. Germline V gene sequence: CDR1 SGHDT, CDR2 YYEEEE. Here the CDR3 reads CASSLGPRDNQPQHF. The whole variable domain, remainder taken from reference TRBV5-6 and TRBJ1-5, is DAGVTQSPTHLIKTRGQQVTLRCSPKSGHDTVSWYQQALGQGPQFIFQYYEEEERQRGNFPDRFSGHQFPNYSSELNVNALLLGDSALYLCASSLGPRDNQPQHFGDGTRLSIL.

The chain carries TRBV5-6 and TRBJ1-5; TCRdb proposes TRBD1, but this gene call is untestable without DNA. The CDR3 contains 15 residues. Germline V lookup: CDR1 SGHDT, CDR2 YYEEEE. The chain's CDR3 is CASSSDRGLGQPQHF. The whole variable domain, filled in from reference TRBV5-6 and TRBJ1-5, reads DAGVTQSPTHLIKTRGQQVTLRCSPKSGHDTVSWYQQALGQGPQFIFQYYEEEERQRGNFPDRFSGHQFPNYSSELNVNALLLGDSALYLCASSSDRGLGQPQHFGDGTRLSIL.

The rearrangement uses TRBV7-9 and TRBJ1-1; with no DNA, the TCRdb D assignment of TRBD1 cannot be verified. Germline V lookup: CDR1 SEHNR, CDR2 FQNEAQ (reference sequence). CDR3 length equals 12 residues. CDR3 sequence: CASQGDGTEAFF.

V gene TRBV20-1 combines with J gene TRBJ2-7; TCRdb calls TRBD2, which cannot be checked without DNA. The CDR3 extends over 15 amino acids. Per the germline V gene, CDR1 is DFQATT and CDR2 is SNEGSKA (reference sequence). This CDR3 reads CSALRVAGAVDEQYF.

The chain uses TRBV10-2 and TRBJ2-2; no DNA is available, so the TRBD1 call from TCRdb remains unchecked. This CDR3 region has 15 residues. Germline V gene lookup returns CDR1 WSHSY and CDR2 SAAADI. The CDR3 sequence: CASSESQGRAGELFF.

The V and J genes are TRBV5-6 and TRBJ2-1; TCRdb indicates TRBD1, and absent DNA this call remains unverified. The CDR3 contains 13 residues. Per germline, CDR1 SGHDT and CDR2 YYEEEE. This chain's CDR3 is CASSFRRRGEQFF.

This chain uses TRBV4-3 with TRBJ1-3. CDR1 is LGHNA and CDR2 is YSLEER in the germline V gene. This CDR3 region has 16 residues. The chain's CDR3 is CASSQGVRHSGNTIYF.

This chain connects TRBV18 to TRBJ2-2; the TCRdb D gene call, TRBD1, has no DNA to confirm it. CDR1 is KGHSH and CDR2 is LQKENI in the germline V gene. The CDR3 contains 15 residues. The CDR3 here is CASSPNPQGTGELFF.

The V call is TRBV29-1, the J call TRBJ2-5. CDR3 length equals 13 residues. Germline lookup yields CDR1 SQVTM and CDR2 ANQGSEA. The CDR3 reads CSVDVVNQETQYF.

The V and J genes are TRBV24-1 and TRBJ2-1; the D call of TRBD1 rests on TCRdb alone, since no DNA is present to check it. Germline V lookup: CDR1 KGHDR, CDR2 SFDVKD. This CDR3 is built from 16 residues. The CDR3 protein is CATSDPRGPGGNEQFF.

This chain joins TRBV30 and TRBJ1-1. The CDR3 is made up of 12 amino acids. The germline V gene encodes CDR1 GTSNPN and CDR2 SVGIG (reference sequence). The CDR3 protein is CARGRLGTEAFF.

The chain has TRBV10-3 and TRBJ2-5; TCRdb's assignment of TRBD1 cannot be checked, as there is no DNA. The germline V gene has CDR1 ENHRY and CDR2 SYGVKD. The CDR3 extends over 14 amino acids. CDR3 protein: CAISESPGGETQYF.

The CDR3 protein is CSASTTSGRAKDTQYF. The chain couples TRBV20-1 to TRBJ2-3; TCRdb indicates TRBD2, and absent DNA this call remains unverified. The CDR3 sequence is 16 residues long. Germline loops: CDR1 DFQATT, CDR2 SNEGSKA (reference sequence).

V gene TRBV10-3 combines with J gene TRBJ2-3; the D call from TCRdb, TRBD1, cannot be confirmed without DNA. CDR3 length: 11 amino acids. Germline-derived CDR1 and CDR2 are ENHRY and SYGVKD. This CDR3 is CAIMGAGTQYF.

This sequence joins TRBV29-1 and TRBJ2-3; TCRdb calls TRBD2, which cannot be checked without DNA. CDR3 length equals 16 residues. Germline lookup yields CDR1 SQVTM and CDR2 ANQGSEA. The CDR3 region is CSVEAVSGRGTDTQYF.

The chain is built from TRBV9 and TRBJ2-5; TCRdb's assignment of TRBD2 cannot be checked, as there is no DNA. Germline V CDR1 and CDR2: SGDLS, YYNGEE. The CDR3 is made up of 16 amino acids. The chain's CDR3 is CASSVAGLAGRETQYF.

The genes are TRBV25-1 and TRBJ2-5; TCRdb selects TRBD2, and the lack of DNA leaves this call unchecked. The CDR3 has 19 amino acids. In germline, CDR1 is MGHDK, CDR2 SYGVNS. CDR3 sequence: CASRMRVTGLAGLRETQYF.

This chain uses TRBV28 with TRBJ2-5; lacking DNA, the TRBD2 call made by TCRdb goes unchecked. Germline V gene data show CDR1 as MDHEN and CDR2 as SYDVKM. This CDR3 is built from 15 residues. CDR3 residues: CASSPSGMTWETQYF. The full variable domain, rest sourced from reference TRBV28 and TRBJ2-5, is DVKVTQSSRYLVKRTGEKVFLECVQDMDHENMFWYRQDPGLGLRLIYFSYDVKMKEKGDIPEGYSVSREKKERFSLILESASTNQTSMYLCASSPSGMTWETQYFGPGTRLLVL.

The CDR3: CASSVAGGTSGALGVEQFF. This chain uses TRBV9 with TRBJ2-1; the TRBD2 assignment by TCRdb is unverifiable without DNA. The CDR3 has 19 amino acids. The germline V gene has CDR1 SGDLS and CDR2 YYNGEE.

This chain connects TRBV6-1 to TRBJ1-6; lacking DNA, the TRBD1 call made by TCRdb goes unchecked. The CDR3 runs to 13 residues. Germline CDR1 is MNHNS and CDR2 is SASEGT. The CDR3 is CASSGGQNSPLHF.

The chain couples TRBV12-3 or TRBV12-4 to TRBJ1-5. This CDR3 is built from 14 residues. This chain's CDR3 is CASSPSSSNQPQHF.

This rearrangement joins TRBV30 to TRBJ2-1; TCRdb's D call, TRBD1, is unchecked because there is no DNA. CDR1 and CDR2 from the germline V gene are GTSNPN and SVGIG (reference sequence). The CDR3 runs to 13 residues. The CDR3 reads CASTAGTPSPPFF.